This TCR beta chain was identified during a study of control samples from healthy donors and cancer patients. TCRdb's copy holds only in-frame clones and misses some; the assay was immunoSEQ multiplex PCR. This table holds 170,000 or so clones, more than 90% found once. This clone was observed a single time. Trimming at V came to 5 bases and at J to 4 bases, leaving 1 base not matched to a gene. The CDR3 covers 12 residues. CDR1 is GTSNPN, CDR2 SVGIG, per germline (reference sequence). The TCR originated in a man in his thirties or forties in good health. The V and J genes are TRBV30 and TRBJ2-7; 11 nucleotides agree with TRBD2. Sequencing used blood. As DNA, the CDR3 is TGTGCCTGGGGGACTAGCGGATACGAGCAGTACTTC. Protein product: CAWGTSGYEQYF.